Given below is one T cell receptor (beta chain) in context. Its antigen is unknown. Per-nucleotide qualities are absent, and no much larger clonotype sits a single base away. This sample stems from a study of blood T cell repertoires in COVID-19 (dated by TCRdb to 2018 to 2020). Study-level background: Collaborator samples came from the United States, Italy and Spain and covered acute and convalescent phases of COVID-19. Samples were obtained from the ongoing ImmuneRACE study (first 160 participants) and from over a thousand subjects provided by 6 global collaborators. The dataset comprised deeply sampled blood TCRbeta repertoires from subjects exposed to, actively infected with, or recovered from COVID-19. Sample metadata almost always included a de-identified subject ID, COVID-19 status, age in years and sex. Where available, HLA class I and class II types were taken from metadata supplied by the sample provider and were not determined by assay-based typing. The repertoires were released in a freely available public database intended as a resource for research on the immune response to SARS-CoV-2. The prospective study material was composed of cDNA or gDNA derived from T cells, B-cell-depleted T cells, or PBMCs. The full study reports these points: How much clinical and demographic metadata was included differed by source and by participant, and the metadata was provided uncurated.

The immunoSEQ Assay, a bias-controlled multiplex PCR, was used to amplify TCRbeta CDR3 regions from genomic DNA. From the authors' description of their analysis: Nucleated cell counts per sample were estimated from amplification of reference gene primers within the assay. To quantify the absolute abundance of each unique TCRbeta CDR3 rearrangement, sequence reads were collapsed and filtered. For each sample, productive Simpson clonality was calculated as the square root of Simpson's diversity index across productive rearrangements. As stored in TCRdb, this immuneACCESS dataset retains in-frame rearrangements with V and J assigned. A fraction of the clones does not appear; measured against another copy, unresolved V genes explain less than half of the discrepancy, and the remainder lacks a known reason. For V, J and clone size, that table is used; D and trimming come from the DNA. This sample lists 120,000 to 150,000 clones; approximately 88% were detected once. The biggest ten clones account for 4.5% to 6% of the sample.

Each collaborating institution followed its own protocols to collect whole blood in K2EDTA tubes. Collaborator samples were shipped for TCRbeta analysis as frozen whole blood, isolated PBMCs, or DNA extracted from either sample type. Material for sequencing was peripheral blood. The TCR sequence derives from a human donor in a cohort sampled during active COVID-19.

CDR3 protein: CASTQIWYGNSGNTIYF. DNA sequence: TGTGCCAGTACCCAAATCTGGTACGGGAACTCTGGAAACACCATATATTTT. Here the chain combines TRBV19 and TRBJ1-3, with no confidently assigned D gene. The germline V gene (reference sequence) yields LNHDA for CDR1 and SQIVND for CDR2. The trim is 7 bases for V and 0 bases for J, with a gap of 19 bases between the germline ends. Counted from cysteine to phenylalanine, this CDR3 has 17 amino acids. Of all the DNA, just the CDR3 is kept, 51 bases in frame from base 1.